The 28 T cell receptor beta chains listed next were all sequenced from one sample in a study of T cell repertoires in cytomegalovirus infection. Their specific antigens are unknown. TCRdb reanalysed the reads using MiXCR and keeps one entry per CDR3 protein. The sample carries 600,000 to 700,000 distinct CDR3 sequences, roughly a third recorded once. This material consisted of cultured PBMCs, taken from culture after CMV antigen stimulation. Receptors originate from a human donor in good health (CMV status not recorded). Some clones in this sample may be carry-over from other donors' samples.

In DNA, the CDR3 is TGTGCCAGCAGTTACGTGCCAGGGCCCAACTATGGCTACACCTTC. It translates to CASSYVPGPNYGYTF. The rearrangement joins TRBV6-1 to TRBJ1-2; D is perhaps TRBD1 (5 bases). This CDR3 region has 15 residues. The germline V gene has CDR1 MNHNS and CDR2 SASEGT. V gave up 5 bases and J gave up 2 bases, with 15 bases separating them.

The chain recombines TRBV5-1 with TRBJ1-1; 7 bases fit TRBD1. Losses at the gene ends were 1 base for V and 5 bases for J; bases not matched to a gene: 11. CDR3 length: 16 residues. Germline CDR1 is SGHRS and CDR2 is YFSETQ. CDR3 bases: TGCGCCAGCAGCTTGTTAGGGGGCCAGGGGAGGACTGAAGCTTTCTTT. Its translation is CASSLLGGQGRTEAFF.

This clonotype was picked up a small number of times. V and J are TRBV6-6 and TRBJ1-1, with TRBD1 as a possible D gene (6 bases). This CDR3 has 11 amino acids. The germline V gene has CDR1 MNHNY and CDR2 SVGAGI (reference sequence). V lost 10 bases, J lost 4 bases, and 10 bases lay in between. In DNA form, the CDR3 reads TGTGCCATACAGGGAGGCACTGAAGCTTTCTTT. Translating it yields CAIQGGTEAFF.

This clonotype has at least ten counts. The chain couples TRBV7-2 to TRBJ1-4, with 10 nucleotides matching TRBD1. The CDR3 loop spans 15 amino acids. The V and J ends lost 5 bases and 8 bases, in that order; junction bases with no gene match: 8. Germline lookup yields CDR1 SGHTA and CDR2 FQGNSA. CDR3 in amino acids: CASSLQTGGFEKLFF. DNA for the CDR3: TGTGCCAGCAGCCTCCAGACAGGGGGCTTCGAAAAACTGTTTTTT.

The chain has TRBV7-9 and TRBJ2-7, with no clear D. Deletions cut 1 base from V and 3 bases from J, with 10 bases between. CDR1 is SEHNR and CDR2 is FQNEAQ in the germline V gene (reference sequence). CDR3 size: 14 residues. This chain's CDR3 is CASSLEGKGYEQYF. CDR3 DNA: TGTGCCAGCAGCTTAGAAGGGAAAGGCTACGAGCAGTACTTC.

V gene TRBV3-1 combines with J gene TRBJ2-1; no firm D call. Germline V gene lookup returns CDR1 LGHDT and CDR2 YNNKEL (reference sequence). V lost 1 base to trimming and J lost 2 bases, with 12 bases between them. The CDR3 has 16 residues. For the CDR3, the DNA is TGTGCCAGCAGCCAAGTAGCCCTGTCAGCCTACAATGAGCAGTTCTTC. The encoded protein is CASSQVALSAYNEQFF.

J is TRBJ2-5 and V is TRBV4-2, with 15 bases fitting TRBD2. Germline V lookup: CDR1 LGHNA, CDR2 YNFKEQ. This CDR3 contains 17 residues. V dropped 4 bases and J dropped 4; count of bases not matched to a gene: 7. CDR3 bases: TGTGCCAGCAGCCCGGGACTAGCGGGGGGAGTAGCAGAGACCCAGTACTTC. Translation: CASSPGLAGGVAETQYF.

This chain links TRBV19 with TRBJ2-7, with D possibly matching TRBD1 (5 bases). CDR3 length: 15 residues. Trimming shortened V by 2 bases and J by 3 bases, and 14 bases separated the two germline ends. Germline V gene lookup returns CDR1 LNHDA and CDR2 SQIVND (reference sequence). The CDR3 loop is CASSISSTALYEQYF. For the CDR3, the DNA is TGTGCCAGTAGTATATCCTCGACAGCACTCTACGAGCAGTACTTC.

This clonotype was counted only a few times. The V call is TRBV6-1, the J call TRBJ2-1; TRBD1 might be the D (5 bases). The CDR3 length is 17 residues. The germline V gene encodes CDR1 MNHNS and CDR2 SASEGT. Deletions cut 0 bases from V and 0 bases from J, with 12 bases between. CDR3 amino acids: CASSEAVTVSSYNEQFF. The DNA for the CDR3 is TGTGCCAGCAGTGAAGCCGTGACAGTGAGCTCCTACAATGAGCAGTTCTTC.

The chain links TRBV10-3 to TRBJ1-5, with D unresolved. The CDR3 sequence is 12 residues long. Trimming shortened V by 3 bases and J by 4 bases, and 4 bases separated the two germline ends. Germline assignment: CDR1 ENHRY and CDR2 SYGVKD. The CDR3 region is CAISDRNQPQHF. Written as DNA, the CDR3 is TGTGCCATCAGTGACAGGAATCAGCCCCAGCATTTT.

A few counts support this clonotype. This chain connects TRBV7-8 to TRBJ2-7, with TRBD2 matching over 10 bases. Looked up from germline, CDR1 is SGHVS and CDR2 is FQNEAQ. V gave up 1 base and J gave up 5 bases; unmatched junction bases: 14. There are 18 residues in the CDR3. The CDR3 loop reads CASSLVRLAGDPDHEQYF. The CDR3 nucleotides are TGTGCCAGCAGCTTAGTACGTCTAGCGGGAGACCCTGACCACGAGCAGTACTTC. The complete variable domain, with remaining parts taken from reference TRBV7-8 and TRBJ2-7, reads GAGVSQSPRYKVAKRGQDVALRCDPISGHVSLFWYQQALGQGPEFLTYFQNEAQLDKSGLPSDRFFAERPEGSVSTLKIQRTQQEDSAVYLCASSLVRLAGDPDHEQYFGPGTRLTVT.

In regard to this clonotype: One end of the junction is discordant with germline, which a read error may explain. V and J are TRBV7-9 and TRBJ2-1, with 7 bases fitting TRBD2. Germline V gives CDR1 SEHNR, CDR2 FQNEAQ (reference sequence). The CDR3 loop spans 17 amino acids. CDR3 sequence (DNA): TGTACCAGCAGCTTAGTGGCTAGCGGAGGGTACATCAATGAGCAGTTCTTC. Translation: CTSSLVASGGYINEQFF. Variable domain in full (rest from reference TRBV7-9 and TRBJ2-1): DTGVSQNPRHKITKRGQNVTFRCDPISEHNRLYWYRQTLGQGPEFLTYFQNEAQLEKSRLLSDRFSAERPKGSFSTLEIQRTEQGDSAMYLCTSSLVASGGYINEQFFGPGTRLTVL.

This clonotype was detected a few times. The J gene is TRBJ2-3, the V gene TRBV28; the match to TRBD2 covers 9 bases. CDR1 and CDR2 (germline): MDHEN, SYDVKM. Trimming cost V 3 bases and J 4 bases; bases outside gene matches: 11. The CDR3 spans 17 residues. The CDR3 region is CASSFRSGRSRADTQYF. The CDR3 DNA sequence: TGTGCCAGCAGTTTCCGCAGCGGGAGGTCTCGCGCAGATACGCAGTATTTT.

This clonotype came up once. This chain joins TRBV5-4 and TRBJ1-1, with TRBD1 identical over 10 bases. With V trimmed by 2 bases and J by 4 bases, 5 bases remained unmatched. Germline CDR1 SGHNT, CDR2 YYREEE (reference sequence). This CDR3 has 15 residues. CDR3 coding DNA: TGTGCCAGCAGCTTTGACAGGGGGCTGGTCACTGAAGCTTTCTTT. Amino acids: CASSFDRGLVTEAFF.

V gene TRBV7-8 combines with J gene TRBJ1-5; 7 bases align to TRBD1. With V trimmed by 1 base and J by 2 bases, 8 bases remained unmatched. This CDR3 is built from 17 residues. CDR1 and CDR2 (germline): SGHVS, FQNEAQ. The CDR3 DNA is TGTGCCAGCAGCTTAGGCCGGACAGGAGGGGGCAATCAGCCCCAGCATTTT. It yields the protein CASSLGRTGGGNQPQHF.

The chain carries TRBV7-6 and TRBJ2-1, with TRBD1 matching over 9 bases. Germline V gives CDR1 SGHVS, CDR2 FNYEAQ. This CDR3 region has 15 residues. After removal of 5 bases from V and 7 bases from J, the junction contained 9 bases not matched to a gene. The CDR3 spells CASSPRDRDVNEQFF. CDR3 in DNA: TGTGCCAGCAGCCCCCGGGACAGGGACGTTAATGAGCAGTTCTTC.

V and J are TRBV7-8 and TRBJ1-6; the D gene is possibly TRBD1 (5 bases). Germline CDR1 is SGHVS and CDR2 is FQNEAQ. The CDR3 covers 14 residues. Trimming took off 5 bases at V and 7 bases at J, with 12 bases between the two ends. CDR3 region: CASSPGGENSPLHF. In DNA, the CDR3 is TGTGCCAGCAGCCCGGGGGGGGAGAATTCACCCCTCCACTTT.

Only a few counts were recorded for this clonotype. This chain connects TRBV20-1 to TRBJ1-6; D not resolved. The CDR3 is 16 amino acids. Germline V gene lookup returns CDR1 DFQATT and CDR2 SNEGSKA (reference sequence). V was trimmed by 2 bases and J by 2 bases, leaving 13 bases between them. Here the CDR3 reads CSARPVDVTYNSPLHF. For the CDR3, the DNA is TGCAGTGCTAGACCCGTTGATGTCACCTATAATTCACCCCTCCACTTT.

The rearrangement links TRBV12-3 or TRBV12-4 to TRBJ2-7; 9 nucleotides align to TRBD2. J was trimmed by 2 bases and V by 5 bases; bases with no gene match: 7. This CDR3 has 15 residues. The CDR3 here is CASSKREVFPYEQYF. CDR3 DNA: TGTGCCAGCAGTAAGCGGGAGGTCTTTCCCTACGAGCAGTACTTC.

This clonotype was recorded a few times. V and J are TRBV7-2 and TRBJ1-4; the D is unclear. Germline CDR1 SGHTA, CDR2 FQGNSA. The V and J ends lost 5 bases and 3 bases respectively, with 13 bases between them. The CDR3 consists of 15 residues. The CDR3, as DNA: TGTGCCAGCAGCATACACGGAAGTTCTAATGAAAAACTGTTTTTT. Residues: CASSIHGSSNEKLFF. Combining the CDR3 with reference TRBV7-2 and TRBJ1-4 gives the whole variable domain GAGVSQSPSNKVTEKGKDVELRCDPISGHTALYWYRQSLGQGLEFLIYFQGNSAPDKSGLPSDRFSAERTGGSVSTLTIQRTQQEDSAVYLCASSIHGSSNEKLFFGSGTQLSVL.

The CDR3 DNA reads TGTGCCAGCAAAGGGACAATGAACACCGGGGAGCTGTTTTTT. Translating it yields CASKGTMNTGELFF. This chain links TRBV6-6 with TRBJ2-2, with D perhaps TRBD1 (6 bases). The CDR3 covers 14 residues. V was shortened by 7 bases and J by 1 base, with 10 bases between the two germline ends. Germline V gives CDR1 MNHNY, CDR2 SVGAGI (reference sequence).

This clonotype was counted once. The rearrangement joins TRBV18 to TRBJ2-3; 7 bases line up with TRBD1. The CDR3 is made up of 15 amino acids. The germline V gene has CDR1 KGHSH and CDR2 LQKENI. V dropped 2 bases and J dropped 2; count of bases not matched to a gene: 4. For the CDR3, the DNA is TGTGCCAGCTCACCAGACCAGGGGGTCACAGATACGCAGTATTTT. This gives the protein CASSPDQGVTDTQYF.

The rearrangement uses TRBV10-3 and TRBJ2-5, with 11 bases fitting TRBD2. This CDR3 has 13 residues. V lost 6 bases, J lost 5 bases, and 2 bases stayed unmatched. Germline CDR1 is ENHRY and CDR2 is SYGVKD. The CDR3 coding sequence is TGTGCCATCAGAAGGACTAGCGGGGAGACCCAGTACTTC. Translated: CAIRRTSGETQYF.

The chain carries TRBV20-1 and TRBJ2-7; D remains ambiguous. V was cut by 6 bases and J by 2 bases, with 14 bases left in between. Looked up from germline, CDR1 is DFQATT and CDR2 is SNEGSKA (reference sequence). This CDR3 has 13 amino acids. CDR3 region: CSALNTVTYEQYF. The CDR3 coding sequence is TGCAGTGCGTTAAACACCGTGACCTACGAGCAGTACTTC.

This chain connects TRBV20-1 to TRBJ1-6, with 8 bases that match TRBD1. Per the germline V gene, CDR1 is DFQATT and CDR2 is SNEGSKA (reference sequence). Trimming at V came to 0 bases and at J to 7 bases, leaving 8 bases not matched to a gene. This CDR3 region has 16 residues. The CDR3 here is CSARDLGQGSNSPLHF. DNA of the CDR3: TGCAGTGCTAGAGATCTCGGACAGGGATCCAATTCACCCCTCCACTTT.

The CDR3 sequence: CASSRGLPHNYEQYF. The CDR3 DNA is TGTGCCAGCAGCCGAGGGCTACCCCACAACTACGAGCAGTACTTC. The J gene is TRBJ2-7, the V gene TRBV7-8; D might be TRBD2 (5 bases). This CDR3 region has 15 residues. V was shortened by 5 bases and J by 3 bases, with 17 bases between the two germline ends. CDR1 is SGHVS and CDR2 is FQNEAQ in the germline V gene.

The rearrangement uses TRBV15 and TRBJ2-1; 8 bases match TRBD1. From germline, CDR1 is LNHNV and CDR2 YYDKDF (reference sequence). The CDR3 is made up of 17 amino acids. J lost 5 bases, V lost 3 bases, and 12 bases had no gene match. The CDR3 sequence is CATSRESLDRDNNEQFF. The CDR3 nucleotides are TGTGCCACCAGCAGGGAAAGTTTGGACAGGGACAACAATGAGCAGTTCTTC.

This rearrangement joins TRBV4-1 to TRBJ1-5; D is unresolved. Germline CDR1 is MGHRA and CDR2 is YSYEKL. Trimming removed 0 bases from V and 2 bases from J, with 8 bases in between. CDR3 size: 15 residues. This chain's CDR3 is CASSQDMSRNQPQHF. CDR3 DNA sequence: TGCGCCAGCAGCCAAGATATGAGTCGCAATCAGCCCCAGCATTTT.